Shown below are 15 T cell receptor beta chains from a single sample sequenced in a study of shared clonotypes between healthy human individuals (dated by TCRdb to the early 2020s). CD8 naive samples were CD45RO-negative cells positively selected for CCR7, giving a CD45RA+CCR7+ population that excluded TemRA cells. The library was built by means of the immunoSEQ multiplex PCR assay. TCRdb took over this immuneACCESS table, retaining in-frame rearrangements with V and J assigned. Such tables are incomplete; in checked studies, under half of the missing clones stem from an unresolved V gene, and the remainder is unexplained. Present in this sample are roughly 2 million clones, approximately 95% of which were seen just once. Jointly, the top ten make up about 1.1% of the sample. Sequencing used naive CD8+ T cells sorted from blood. The cell subset or site label corresponds to: CD45RA+CCR7+. The source of these receptors is a man between 18 and 29 years old in good health.

With respect to this clone: A read error may explain this, as a much larger clone is one base away. The chain recombines TRBV30 with TRBJ1-5; D call uncertain. The CDR3 is 14 amino acids. Germline CDR1 is GTSNPN and CDR2 is SVGIG (reference sequence). CDR3 protein: CAWGYSKSSQPQHF. The CDR3 DNA is TGTGCCTGGGGGTATAGCAAGAGCAGTCAGCCCCAGCATTTT.

This clone was seen only once. This chain links TRBV19 with TRBJ2-1, with D possibly matching TRBD1 (6 bases). Germline V CDR1 and CDR2: LNHDA, SQIVND (reference sequence). The CDR3 is 11 residues long. Deletions cut 3 bases from V and 10 bases from J, with 7 bases between. The CDR3 nucleotides are TGTGCCAGTAGTATTGGGACAGAGCAGTTCTTC. It is translated as CASSIGTEQFF.

V and J are TRBV27 and TRBJ2-7, with TRBD2 identical over 10 bases. CDR3 length: 16 residues. CDR1 is MNHEY, CDR2 SMNVEV, per germline (reference sequence). V dropped 1 base and J dropped 3; count of bases not matched to a gene: 6. The CDR3 DNA is TGTGCCAGCAGTTTATGGCAGCCTAGCGGGGGCTACGAGCAGTACTTC. This codes for CASSLWQPSGGYEQYF.

The chain is built from TRBV5-4 and TRBJ1-2; D possibly corresponds to TRBD1 (6 bases). Trimming took off 2 bases at V and 6 bases at J, with 14 bases between the two ends. The germline CDR1 and CDR2 sequences are SGHNT and YYREEE (reference sequence). This CDR3 has 14 residues. CDR3 protein: CASSFTGTTDGYTF. Here the CDR3 DNA reads TGTGCCAGCAGCTTTACAGGGACGACTGATGGCTACACCTTC.

A word on this clone: This sample includes further DNA sequences coding for the same CDR3. This sequence joins TRBV6-5 and TRBJ1-2; TRBD1 might be the D (5 bases). The CDR3 consists of 12 residues. Trimming took off 5 bases at V and 4 bases at J, with 8 bases between the two ends. Germline assignment: CDR1 MNHEY and CDR2 SVGAGI. The CDR3 DNA is TGTGCCAGCAGTCCCGGGGGCTATGGCTACACCTTC. As protein: CASSPGGYGYTF.

The V gene is TRBV5-5, the J gene TRBJ2-1; 13 nucleotides agree with TRBD2. V was clipped by 4 bases and J by 5 bases; unmatched bases: 6. Looked up from germline, CDR1 is SGHKS and CDR2 is YYEKEE (reference sequence). The CDR3 covers 16 residues. The CDR3 reads CASSTGLAGADNEQFF. The CDR3 DNA follows: TGTGCCAGCAGCACCGGACTAGCGGGAGCCGACAATGAGCAGTTCTTC.

The chain carries TRBV7-9 and TRBJ1-2, with D maybe TRBD1 (5 bases). Trimming shortened V by 8 bases and J by 3 bases, and 22 bases separated the two germline ends. The germline V gene encodes CDR1 SEHNR and CDR2 FQNEAQ (reference sequence). The CDR3 runs to 16 residues. CDR3 sequence: CASPPPDMNLDYGYTF. The CDR3 coding sequence is TGTGCCAGCCCTCCCCCGGACATGAACCTTGACTATGGCTACACCTTC.

The V and J genes are TRBV11-2 and TRBJ2-7, with D hard to call. V dropped 5 bases and J dropped 0 bases, with 11 bases sitting between them. CDR1 is SGHAT and CDR2 is FQNNGV in the germline V gene. The CDR3 has 14 amino acids. This chain's CDR3 is CASSMAYPSYEQYF. In DNA form, the CDR3 reads TGTGCCAGCAGCATGGCATATCCCTCCTACGAGCAGTACTTC.

The chain recombines TRBV6-6 with TRBJ1-2; D ambiguous. This CDR3 has 11 residues. V dropped 6 bases and J dropped 5 bases, with 7 bases sitting between them. Germline CDR1 reads MNHNY; CDR2 reads SVGAGI (reference sequence). CDR3 amino acids: CASRSEYGYTF. CDR3 sequence (DNA): TGTGCCAGCAGGTCTGAATATGGCTACACCTTC.

The chain is built from TRBV9 and TRBJ1-2, with a weak D call TRBD1 (5 bases). V lost 0 bases and J 5 bases, leaving 14 bases between the germline ends. The CDR3 covers 15 residues. Germline V CDR1 and CDR2: SGDLS, YYNGEE. The CDR3 region is CASSVALGPGYGYTF. DNA for the CDR3: TGTGCCAGCAGCGTAGCTCTAGGGCCAGGGTATGGCTACACCTTC.

The rearrangement joins TRBV18 to TRBJ2-3, with 9 positions matching TRBD2. Unmatched junction bases numbered 9, after V lost 5 bases and J lost 0 bases. Germline assignment: CDR1 KGHSH and CDR2 LQKENI. There are 17 residues in the CDR3. The CDR3 DNA is TGTGCCAGCTCAAGTACAGTAGCGGGAGTTAGCACAGATACGCAGTATTTT. It is translated as CASSSTVAGVSTDTQYF.

This chain uses TRBV6-5 with TRBJ1-3; TRBD1 is a possible D gene (6 bases). Per the germline V gene, CDR1 is MNHEY and CDR2 is SVGAGI. The V end was cut by 6 bases, the J end by 8 bases, with 14 bases between. The CDR3 length is 13 residues. The CDR3 region has the DNA TGTGCCAGCAGCCGGGACAATTATGACACCATATATTTT. Protein: CASSRDNYDTIYF.

The V call is TRBV27, the J call TRBJ1-1, with TRBD1 matching over 7 bases. In germline, CDR1 is MNHEY, CDR2 SMNVEV (reference sequence). The CDR3 sequence is 13 residues long. The V gene end was trimmed by 6 bases and the J gene end by 0 bases; junction bases not matched to a gene: 1. The CDR3 region has the DNA TGTGCCAGCAGCGGACAGGTGAACACTGAAGCTTTCTTT. Residues: CASSGQVNTEAFF.

V gene TRBV5-6 combines with J gene TRBJ1-1; possible D gene TRBD1, 5 bases. V dropped 4 bases and J dropped 4 bases, with 11 bases sitting between them. The CDR3 extends over 13 amino acids. The germline V gene has CDR1 SGHDT and CDR2 YYEEEE. For the CDR3, the DNA is TGTGCCAGCAGCCCGGGGGTCTTCACTGAAGCTTTCTTT. Protein sequence: CASSPGVFTEAFF. The full variable domain, completed using reference TRBV5-6 and TRBJ1-1, is DAGVTQSPTHLIKTRGQQVTLRCSPKSGHDTVSWYQQALGQGPQFIFQYYEEEERQRGNFPDRFSGHQFPNYSSELNVNALLLGDSALYLCASSPGVFTEAFFGQGTRLTVV.

This chain links TRBV5-8 with TRBJ2-7; D assignment may be TRBD1 or TRBD2 (5 bases each). Trimming cost V 3 bases and J 6 bases, with 16 bases left between them. The CDR3 is made up of 14 amino acids. The V gene's germline CDR1 is SGHTS and CDR2 YDEGEE. CDR3: CASSYGTDGSEQYF. CDR3 nucleotide sequence: TGTGCCAGCAGCTACGGGACGGATGGTTCCGAGCAGTACTTC. Combining the CDR3 with reference TRBV5-8 and TRBJ2-7 gives the whole variable domain EAGVTQSPTHLIKTRGQQATLRCSPISGHTSVYWYQQALGLGLQFLLWYDEGEERNRGNFPPRFSGRQFPNYSSELNVNALELEDSALYLCASSYGTDGSEQYFGPGTRLTVT.